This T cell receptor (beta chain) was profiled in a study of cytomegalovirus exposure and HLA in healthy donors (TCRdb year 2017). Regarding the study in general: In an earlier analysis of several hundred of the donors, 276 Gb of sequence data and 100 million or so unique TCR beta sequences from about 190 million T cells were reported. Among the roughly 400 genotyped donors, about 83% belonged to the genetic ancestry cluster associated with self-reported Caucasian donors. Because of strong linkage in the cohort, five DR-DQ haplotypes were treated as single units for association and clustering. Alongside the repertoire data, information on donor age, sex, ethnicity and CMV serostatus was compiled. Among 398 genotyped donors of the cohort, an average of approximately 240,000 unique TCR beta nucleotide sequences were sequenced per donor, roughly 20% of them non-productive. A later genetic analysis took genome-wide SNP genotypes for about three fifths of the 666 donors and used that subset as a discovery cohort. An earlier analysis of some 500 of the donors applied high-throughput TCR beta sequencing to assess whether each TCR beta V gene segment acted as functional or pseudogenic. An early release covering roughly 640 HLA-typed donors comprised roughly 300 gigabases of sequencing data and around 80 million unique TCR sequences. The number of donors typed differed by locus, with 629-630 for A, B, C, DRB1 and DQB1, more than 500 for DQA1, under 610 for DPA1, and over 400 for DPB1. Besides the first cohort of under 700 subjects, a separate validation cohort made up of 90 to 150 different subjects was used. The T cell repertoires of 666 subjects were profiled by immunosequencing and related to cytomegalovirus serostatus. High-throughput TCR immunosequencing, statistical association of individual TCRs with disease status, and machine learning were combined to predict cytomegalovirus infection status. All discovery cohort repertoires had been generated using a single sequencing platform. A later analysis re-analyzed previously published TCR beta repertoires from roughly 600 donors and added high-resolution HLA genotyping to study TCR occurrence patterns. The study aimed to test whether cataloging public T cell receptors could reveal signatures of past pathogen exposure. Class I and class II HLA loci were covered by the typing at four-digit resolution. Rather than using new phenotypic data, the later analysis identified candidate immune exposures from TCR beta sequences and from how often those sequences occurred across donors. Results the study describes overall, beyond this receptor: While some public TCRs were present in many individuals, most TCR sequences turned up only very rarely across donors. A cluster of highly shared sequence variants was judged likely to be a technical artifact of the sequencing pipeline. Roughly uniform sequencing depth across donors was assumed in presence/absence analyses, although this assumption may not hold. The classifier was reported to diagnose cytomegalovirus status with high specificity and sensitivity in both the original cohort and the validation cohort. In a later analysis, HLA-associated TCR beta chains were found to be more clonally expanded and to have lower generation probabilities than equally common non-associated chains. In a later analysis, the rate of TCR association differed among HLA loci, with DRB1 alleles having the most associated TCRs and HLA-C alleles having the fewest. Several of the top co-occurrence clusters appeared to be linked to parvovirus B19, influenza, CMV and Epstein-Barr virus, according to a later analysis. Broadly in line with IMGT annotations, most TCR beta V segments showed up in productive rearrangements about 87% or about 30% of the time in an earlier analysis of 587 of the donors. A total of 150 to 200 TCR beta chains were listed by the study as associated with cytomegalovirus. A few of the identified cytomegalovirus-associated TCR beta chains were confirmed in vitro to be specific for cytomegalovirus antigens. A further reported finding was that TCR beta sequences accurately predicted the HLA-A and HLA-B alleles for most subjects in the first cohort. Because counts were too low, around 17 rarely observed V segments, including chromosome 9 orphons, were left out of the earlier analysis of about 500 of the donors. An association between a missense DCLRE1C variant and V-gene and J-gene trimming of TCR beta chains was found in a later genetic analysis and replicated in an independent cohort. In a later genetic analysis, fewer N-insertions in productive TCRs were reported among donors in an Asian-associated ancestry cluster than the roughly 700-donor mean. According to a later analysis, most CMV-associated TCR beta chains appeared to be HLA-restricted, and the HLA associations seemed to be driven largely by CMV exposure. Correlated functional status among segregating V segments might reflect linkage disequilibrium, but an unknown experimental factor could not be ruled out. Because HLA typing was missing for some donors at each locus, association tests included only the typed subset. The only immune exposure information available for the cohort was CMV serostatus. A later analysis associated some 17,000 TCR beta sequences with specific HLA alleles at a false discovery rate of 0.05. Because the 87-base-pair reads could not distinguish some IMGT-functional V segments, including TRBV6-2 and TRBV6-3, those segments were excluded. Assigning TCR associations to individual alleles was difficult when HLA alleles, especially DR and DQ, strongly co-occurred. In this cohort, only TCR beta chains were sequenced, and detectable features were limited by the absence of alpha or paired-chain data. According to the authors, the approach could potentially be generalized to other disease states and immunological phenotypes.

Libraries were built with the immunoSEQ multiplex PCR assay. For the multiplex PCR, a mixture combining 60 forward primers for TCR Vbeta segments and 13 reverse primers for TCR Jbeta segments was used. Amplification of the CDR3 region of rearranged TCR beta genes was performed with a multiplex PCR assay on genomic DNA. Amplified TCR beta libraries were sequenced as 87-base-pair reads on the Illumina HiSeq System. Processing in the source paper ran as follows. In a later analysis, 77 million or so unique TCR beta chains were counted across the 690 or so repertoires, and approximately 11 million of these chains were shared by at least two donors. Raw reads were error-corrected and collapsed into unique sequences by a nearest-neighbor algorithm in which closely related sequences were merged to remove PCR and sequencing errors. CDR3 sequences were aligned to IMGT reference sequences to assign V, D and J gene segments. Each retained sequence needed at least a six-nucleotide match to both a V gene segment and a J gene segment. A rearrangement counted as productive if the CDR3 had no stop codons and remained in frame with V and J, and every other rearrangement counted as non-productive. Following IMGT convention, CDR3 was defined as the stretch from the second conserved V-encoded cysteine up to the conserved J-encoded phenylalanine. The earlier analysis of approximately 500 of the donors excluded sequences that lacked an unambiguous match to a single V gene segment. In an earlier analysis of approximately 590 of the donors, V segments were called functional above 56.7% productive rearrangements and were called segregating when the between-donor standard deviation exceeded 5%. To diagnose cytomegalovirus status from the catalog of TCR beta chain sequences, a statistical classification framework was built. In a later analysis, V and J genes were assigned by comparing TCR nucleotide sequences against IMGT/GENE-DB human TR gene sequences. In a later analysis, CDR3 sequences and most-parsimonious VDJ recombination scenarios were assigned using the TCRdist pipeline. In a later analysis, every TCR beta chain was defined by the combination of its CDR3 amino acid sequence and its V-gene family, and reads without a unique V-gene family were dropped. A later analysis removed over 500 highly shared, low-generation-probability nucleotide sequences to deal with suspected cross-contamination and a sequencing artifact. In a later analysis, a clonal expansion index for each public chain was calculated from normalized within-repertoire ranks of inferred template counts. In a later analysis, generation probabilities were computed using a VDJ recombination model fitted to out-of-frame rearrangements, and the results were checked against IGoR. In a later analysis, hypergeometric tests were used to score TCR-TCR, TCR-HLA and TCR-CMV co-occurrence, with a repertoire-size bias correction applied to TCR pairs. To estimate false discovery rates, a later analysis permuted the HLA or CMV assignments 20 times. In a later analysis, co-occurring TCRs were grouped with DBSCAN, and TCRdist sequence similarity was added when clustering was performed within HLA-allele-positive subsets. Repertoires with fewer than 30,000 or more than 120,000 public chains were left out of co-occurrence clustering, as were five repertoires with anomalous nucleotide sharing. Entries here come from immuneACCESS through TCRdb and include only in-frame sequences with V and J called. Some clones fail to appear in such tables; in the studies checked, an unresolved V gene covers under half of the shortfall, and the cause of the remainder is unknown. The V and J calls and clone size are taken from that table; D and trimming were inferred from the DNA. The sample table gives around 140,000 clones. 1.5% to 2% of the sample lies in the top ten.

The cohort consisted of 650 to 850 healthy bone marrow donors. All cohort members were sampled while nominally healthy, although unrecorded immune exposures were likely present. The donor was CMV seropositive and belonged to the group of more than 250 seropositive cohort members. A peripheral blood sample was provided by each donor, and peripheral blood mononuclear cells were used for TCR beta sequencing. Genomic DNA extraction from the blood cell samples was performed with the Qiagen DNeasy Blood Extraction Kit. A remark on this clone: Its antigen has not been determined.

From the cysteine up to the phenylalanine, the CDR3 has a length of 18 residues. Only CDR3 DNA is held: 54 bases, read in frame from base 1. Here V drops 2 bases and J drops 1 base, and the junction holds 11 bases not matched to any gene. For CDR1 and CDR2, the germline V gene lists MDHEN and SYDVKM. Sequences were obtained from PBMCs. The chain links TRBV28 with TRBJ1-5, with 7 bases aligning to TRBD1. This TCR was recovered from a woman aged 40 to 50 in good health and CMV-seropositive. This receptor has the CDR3 CASSLKAYRGTSNQPQHF. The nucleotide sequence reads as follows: TGTGCCAGCAGTTTAAAGGCCTACAGGGGCACAAGCAATCAGCCCCAGCATTTT. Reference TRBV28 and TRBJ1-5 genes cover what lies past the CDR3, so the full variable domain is DVKVTQSSRYLVKRTGEKVFLECVQDMDHENMFWYRQDPGLGLRLIYFSYDVKMKEKGDIPEGYSVSREKKERFSLILESASTNQTSMYLCASSLKAYRGTSNQPQHFGDGTRLSIL.